The entry below describes one T cell receptor (beta chain). The CDR3 length is 13 residues. CDR1 is MNHEY, CDR2 SVGAGI, per germline. Trimming took 4 bases from V and 7 from J; bases not matched to a gene: 1. This record belongs to a study of blood T cell repertoires in COVID-19. Study background: COVID-19 samples collected from the United States, Italy and Spain covered acute and convalescent phases. T cells, B-cell-depleted T cells, or PBMCs provided the cDNA or gDNA that served as material.

TCRdb keeps only in-frame clones here, not all; method: immunoSEQ multiplex PCR. The table shows under 200,000 clones, with about 88% occurring only once. This sequence originates from a woman older than 75 in a cohort sampled during active or convalescent COVID-19. V usage is TRBV6-5 and J usage is TRBJ1-5, with 10 bases lining up with TRBD1. Sequencing was done on a sample of peripheral blood. The CDR3 DNA is TGTGCCAGCAGTTGGACAGGGGGACAGCCCCAGCATTTT. Amino acid sequence: CASSWTGGQPQHF.